This entry concerns a single T cell receptor (beta chain). The sample carries other DNA sequences with the same CDR3. These data come from a study of blood T cell repertoires in COVID-19. V lost 6 bases to trimming and J lost 1 base, with 13 bases between them. Germline CDR1 is MNHEY and CDR2 is SMNVEV (reference sequence). This CDR3 has 15 residues. Clones were read by immunoSEQ multiplex PCR, and TCRdb kept only the in-frame ones, dropping some. This sample has about 78,000 clones, with 86% found just once. V gene TRBV27 combines with J gene TRBJ1-3; TRBD1 is a possible D gene (6 bases). What was sequenced was peripheral blood. The receptor comes from a man aged 45-65 years with active or convalescent COVID-19. This CDR3 is CASRQQGFSGNTIYF. CDR3 sequence (DNA): TGTGCCAGCAGACAACAGGGATTTTCTGGAAACACCATATATTTT.